The entry below describes one TCR beta chain. The target antigen is unknown. This record comes from a study of T cell repertoires in cytomegalovirus infection. Study-wide background: Evidence of both CMV infection and a matching HLA type came from public TCR beta signatures. Findings and caveats of the study: What dominated the ex vivo response were HLA-C-restricted CMV-specific TCR beta clonotypes. Using cumulative public TCR beta family frequency, the authors identified those who carried CMV together with the relevant HLA.

The V gene end was trimmed by 3 bases and the J gene end by 8 bases; junction bases not matched to a gene: 8. The CDR3 sequence is 15 residues long. Germline CDR1 and CDR2: DFQATT and SNEGSKA (reference sequence). TCRdb re-called the reads through MiXCR, storing one row per CDR3 protein. The sample holds approximately 490,000 distinct CDR3 sequences, roughly 12% seen once. The chain has TRBV20-1 and TRBJ2-1, with 12 bases matching TRBD1. Specimen: PBMCs. This TCR came from a human donor in good health (CMV status not recorded). Some clones in this sample may be carry-over from other donors' samples. For the CDR3, the DNA is TGCAGTGCTAGCCGGGACAGGGGGCTTATAGATGAGCAGTTCTTC. Translating it yields CSASRDRGLIDEQFF.